The 7 T cell receptor beta chains given below trace back to one sample, sequenced in a study of T cells in Graves' hyperthyroidism and ophthalmopathy. Using RNA transcripts as the source, TCR beta CDR3 regions were amplified. The TCR CDR3 first-round RT-PCR relied on the HTBI primer set. MiXCR was run by TCRdb on the multiplex PCR reads, yielding one entry per CDR3 protein. The table records hundreds of thousands of distinct CDR3 sequences, 15% to 19% of them present only once. Specimen: blood. These receptor sequences come from a young woman with Graves' hyperthyroidism.

The rearrangement links TRBV25-1 to TRBJ1-4; D gene unclear. CDR3 length: 15 residues. From germline, CDR1 is MGHDK and CDR2 SYGVNS. The V and J ends lost 3 bases and 0 bases respectively, with 8 bases between them. The CDR3 region is CASSDQTPTNEKLFF. Here the CDR3 DNA reads TGTGCCAGCAGTGACCAGACTCCAACTAATGAAAAACTGTTTTTT.

The chain employs TRBV28 and TRBJ2-7, with D perhaps matching TRBD2 (5 bases). CDR1 and CDR2 (germline): MDHEN, SYDVKM. V lost 7 bases, J lost 5 bases, and 18 bases lay in between. This CDR3 region has 14 residues. CDR3 DNA: TGTGCCAGCAATTTTGTCCCGGGATTCAACGAGCAGTACTTC. This encodes CASNFVPGFNEQYF.

This clonotype was seen at least ten times. In nucleotides, the CDR3 is TGTGCCAGCAGACCAATCGACCGGGCGGGGTACGAGCAGTACTTC. Translation: CASRPIDRAGYEQYF. V and J are TRBV28 and TRBJ2-7; D is possibly TRBD2 (6 bases). The CDR3 loop spans 15 amino acids. Germline V gene lookup returns CDR1 MDHEN and CDR2 SYDVKM. V lost 6 bases and J lost 4, with 19 bases in between.

The sample holds a few counts of this clonotype. The V and J genes are TRBV29-1 and TRBJ2-7; 12 bases line up with TRBD1. Trimming at V came to 3 bases and at J to 7 bases, leaving 4 bases not matched to a gene. Germline assignment: CDR1 SQVTM and CDR2 ANQGSEA. The length of the CDR3 is 13 residues. The CDR3 DNA reads as TGCAGCGTTGAGGGACAGGGGGCTCTTGAGCAGTACTTC. Translation: CSVEGQGALEQYF.

This chain connects TRBV20-1 to TRBJ2-3, with unresolved D. V lost 3 bases to trimming and J lost 1 base, with 17 bases between them. The CDR3 sequence is 16 residues long. Germline values: CDR1 DFQATT, CDR2 SNEGSKA (reference sequence). CDR3 region: CSASSLVEGGTDTQYF. CDR3 sequence (DNA): TGCAGTGCTAGCAGTCTAGTTGAAGGAGGCACAGATACGCAGTATTTT.

This clonotype was counted at least ten times. The CDR3, as DNA: TGTGCCAGTGAGGTCGACACCGGGGAGCTGTTTTTT. This gives the protein CASEVDTGELFF. This chain links TRBV12-3 or TRBV12-4 with TRBJ2-2; D not certain. V was clipped by 9 bases and J by 3 bases, with 8 bases between them. This CDR3 region has 12 residues.

This clonotype was found a few times. The CDR3 nucleotides read TGTGCCAGTAGCCTACAGGGGCCGAACACTGAAGCTTTCTTT. It encodes CASSLQGPNTEAFF. The chain joins TRBV19 to TRBJ1-1; 7 bases align to TRBD1. Per the germline V gene, CDR1 is LNHDA and CDR2 is SQIVND (reference sequence). Unmatched junction bases numbered 5, after V lost 6 bases and J lost 1 base. This CDR3 contains 14 residues.